This T cell receptor (beta chain) emerged from a study of CD8 T cells in ankylosing spondylitis. Quantitative 5'-RACE with molecular barcodes generated TCR beta libraries. TCRdb passed the 5' RACE reads through MiXCR, listing each CDR3 protein once. The profile shows 300,000 to 350,000 distinct CDR3 sequences, around a tenth of them singletons. This clonotype appeared many times. The source material was blood, either unsorted or a sorted T cell fraction (not recorded which). The TCR comes from a female donor with ankylosing spondylitis or in good health (not recorded which).

CDR3 bases: TGCAGTGCTAGAGTTTCGGGACAGAGCAATCAGCCCCAGCATTTT. Protein: CSARVSGQSNQPQHF. The V and J genes are TRBV20-1 and TRBJ1-5; 7 positions match TRBD1. The trim removed 1 base at V and 1 base at J, leaving 4 bases unmatched. Germline V gene data show CDR1 as DFQATT and CDR2 as SNEGSKA (reference sequence). CDR3 length: 15 amino acids.